The 29 T cell receptor beta chains listed next were all sequenced from one sample in a study of T-cell reconstitution after alpha-beta-depleted transplantation in children. During its preparation, the TCRbeta library received unique molecular identifiers. MiXCR was run by TCRdb on the PCR reads, yielding one entry per CDR3 protein. The table lists about 110,000 distinct CDR3 sequences, approximately 10% of them singletons. The sample was PBMCs, taken before TCRalphabeta/CD19-depleted stem cell transplant. The origin of the receptors is a boy between 2 and 10 years old with acute lymphoblastic leukemia, due to receive a stem cell transplant.

The genes are TRBV7-9 and TRBJ2-3; D is unclear. V dropped 8 bases and J dropped 6 bases, with 12 bases sitting between them. CDR1 is SEHNR and CDR2 is FQNEAQ in the germline V gene (reference sequence). CDR3 size: 12 residues. The CDR3: CASGKGRDTQYF. CDR3 nucleotide sequence: TGTGCCAGCGGAAAGGGCAGGGATACGCAGTATTTT.

Comments on this clonotype: The junction differs from germline at one of its ends, possibly a read error. The rearrangement links TRBV12-5 to TRBJ2-2; maybe TRBD1 (6 bases). Germline lookup yields CDR1 LGHNT and CDR2 FRNRAP. CDR3 length: 15 residues. CDR3 residues: CASGLMGANTWELFF. The CDR3 nucleotides read TGTGCTAGTGGTTTGATGGGGGCGAACACCTGGGAGCTGTTTTTT.

This clonotype was observed a few times. The genes are TRBV30 and TRBJ2-3, with D unclear. The V end lost 7 bases, the J end lost 0 bases, and 17 bases lay between the germline ends. Germline V gives CDR1 GTSNPN, CDR2 SVGIG (reference sequence). This CDR3 is built from 15 residues. CDR3: CALDRRRGSTDTQYF. The DNA for the CDR3 is TGTGCCTTGGACCGACGCCGTGGGAGCACAGATACGCAGTATTTT.

This clonotype came up a few times. V gene TRBV5-1 combines with J gene TRBJ2-7, with 11 bases identical to TRBD2. Trimming cost V 3 bases and J 7 bases; bases outside gene matches: 12. CDR1 SGHRS and CDR2 YFSETQ come from the germline V gene. CDR3 size: 16 residues. The CDR3 sequence is CASSSPELAGVGEQYF. The CDR3 DNA follows: TGCGCCAGCAGCTCCCCGGAACTAGCGGGAGTAGGTGAGCAGTACTTC.

This clonotype appeared a few times. The chain is built from TRBV2 and TRBJ2-3; unclear D gene. The CDR3 covers 15 residues. The V gene lost 4 bases and the J gene lost 1 base, with 12 bases spanning the gap. Germline V gives CDR1 SNHLY, CDR2 FYNNEI. As DNA, the CDR3 is TGTGCCAGCAGTGTAGACAAGAGTGGCACAGATACGCAGTATTTT. Protein sequence: CASSVDKSGTDTQYF.

This chain links TRBV20-1 with TRBJ1-6, with unresolved D. V shed 5 bases and J shed 0 bases, with 8 bases lying between them. Germline loops: CDR1 DFQATT, CDR2 SNEGSKA (reference sequence). CDR3 size: 14 residues. The CDR3 protein is CSARSSSYNSPLHF. For the CDR3, the DNA is TGCAGTGCTCGTTCTAGCTCCTATAATTCACCCCTCCACTTT.

This chain links TRBV5-5 with TRBJ2-7; TRBD1 is a possible D gene (6 bases). This CDR3 spans 14 amino acids. V dropped 4 bases and J dropped 3 bases, with 14 bases sitting between them. Germline V lookup: CDR1 SGHKS, CDR2 YYEKEE (reference sequence). The CDR3 coding sequence is TGTGCCAGCAGCATAGGCGGACAGAGCTACGAGCAGTACTTC. This codes for CASSIGGQSYEQYF.

Only a few counts were recorded for this clonotype. J is TRBJ1-6 and V is TRBV27; D call uncertain. Trimming pared 3 bases from V and 0 bases from J, leaving 15 bases between. CDR1 is MNHEY and CDR2 is SMNVEV in the germline V gene (reference sequence). This CDR3 is built from 18 residues. CDR3 loop: CASSLERRPSSYNSPLHF. CDR3 nucleotides: TGTGCCAGCAGTTTGGAGAGGCGGCCGAGCTCCTATAATTCACCCCTCCACTTT.

This clonotype was found a few times. This rearrangement joins TRBV27 to TRBJ2-7; D may be TRBD1 (6 bases). The CDR3 covers 14 residues. Trimming left V 5 bases short and J 3 bases short, with 14 bases between. Germline CDR1 reads MNHEY; CDR2 reads SMNVEV (reference sequence). Here the CDR3 DNA reads TGTGCCAGCAGTATTACAGGGATAAGCTACGAGCAGTACTTC. Residues: CASSITGISYEQYF.

A note on this clonotype: This may come from a read error, since a much larger clone is one base off. This sequence joins TRBV5-1 and TRBJ2-7, with TRBD2 as a possible D gene (5 bases). CDR1 is SGHRS and CDR2 is YFSETQ in the germline V gene. Trimming took 0 bases from V and 2 from J, leaving 9 bases between them. This CDR3 is 14 amino acids long. The chain's CDR3 is CASSLGRSAYEQYF. CDR3 nucleotide sequence: TGCGCCAGCAGCTTGGGGAGGTCGGCCTACGAGCAGTACTTC. Drawing the rest from reference TRBV5-1 and TRBJ2-7, the complete variable domain is KAGVTQTPRYLIKTRGQQVTLSCSPISGHRSVSWYQQTPGQGLQFLFEYFSETQRNKGNFPGRFSGRQFSNSRSEMNVSTLELGDSALYLCASSLGRSAYEQYFGPGTRLTVT.

Many counts were recorded for this clonotype. The chain recombines TRBV20-1 with TRBJ2-7, with TRBD1 identical over 8 bases. The CDR3 extends over 14 amino acids. Unmatched junction bases numbered 6, after V lost 1 base and J lost 4 bases. From germline, CDR1 is DFQATT and CDR2 SNEGSKA (reference sequence). The CDR3 reads CSARGTGFEYEQYF. CDR3 DNA: TGCAGTGCTAGAGGGACAGGGTTCGAGTACGAGCAGTACTTC.

A few counts support this clonotype. The rearrangement joins TRBV7-7 to TRBJ2-7; 7 bases are a match to TRBD1. CDR1 and CDR2 (germline): SSHAT, FNYEAQ (reference sequence). The CDR3 runs to 14 residues. V lost 8 bases, J lost 5 bases, and 12 bases stayed unmatched. The CDR3 sequence: CASGHATGAHEQYF. DNA of the CDR3: TGTGCCAGCGGCCATGCTACAGGGGCTCACGAGCAGTACTTC.

This clonotype was detected ten times or more. The V gene is TRBV12-3 or TRBV12-4, the J gene TRBJ2-7, with D tentatively TRBD1 (5 bases). The germline V and J ends were trimmed by 0 bases and 4 bases, with 10 bases remaining between them. This CDR3 region has 14 residues. The CDR3 DNA is TGTGCCAGCAGTTTAGCTGGGGCTGGGTACGAGCAGTACTTC. Translating gives CASSLAGAGYEQYF.

V gene TRBV11-2 combines with J gene TRBJ2-1; 13 bases are shared with TRBD2. Germline V gene lookup returns CDR1 SGHAT and CDR2 FQNNGV. The J segment lost 10 bases and the V segment lost 1 base, leaving 7 bases of the junction unmatched. The CDR3 has 16 residues. The CDR3 protein is CASSLGTSGRAKEQFF. The CDR3 region has the DNA TGTGCCAGCAGCTTAGGAACTAGCGGGAGGGCCAAGGAGCAGTTCTTC.

The gene calls are TRBV7-2 and TRBJ2-2, with D maybe TRBD1 (6 bases). V shed 2 bases and J shed 1 base, with 8 bases lying between them. The CDR3 consists of 15 residues. Per the germline V gene, CDR1 is SGHTA and CDR2 is FQGNSA. The CDR3 here is CASSLRGRNTGELFF. DNA for the CDR3: TGTGCCAGCAGCTTAAGGGGGAGGAACACCGGGGAGCTGTTTTTT. The whole variable domain, remainder taken from reference TRBV7-2 and TRBJ2-2, is GAGVSQSPSNKVTEKGKDVELRCDPISGHTALYWYRQSLGQGLEFLIYFQGNSAPDKSGLPSDRFSAERTGGSVSTLTIQRTQQEDSAVYLCASSLRGRNTGELFFGEGSRLTVL.

This clonotype was seen a handful of times. The J gene is TRBJ1-1, the V gene TRBV20-1; 7 bases are shared with TRBD1. The CDR3 has 13 amino acids. Germline loops: CDR1 DFQATT, CDR2 SNEGSKA (reference sequence). After removal of 6 bases from V and 3 bases from J, the junction contained 7 bases not matched to a gene. CDR3 bases: TGCAGTGCGCCAGACAGGGACGACACTGAAGCTTTCTTT. Its protein product is CSAPDRDDTEAFF.

This clonotype was observed a few times. The V and J genes are TRBV2 and TRBJ2-1; perhaps TRBD1 as D (5 bases). The V gene lost 3 bases and the J gene lost 0 bases, with 6 bases spanning the gap. The CDR3 runs 14 residues. The germline V gene has CDR1 SNHLY and CDR2 FYNNEI. CDR3 nucleotide sequence: TGTGCCAGCAGTGATAGGGGCTCCTACAATGAGCAGTTCTTC. Its protein product is CASSDRGSYNEQFF.

In this sample, this clonotype turned up a few times. This chain links TRBV11-2 with TRBJ1-6; 7 bases agree with TRBD1. Germline CDR1 is SGHAT and CDR2 is FQNNGV. This CDR3 contains 14 residues. V lost 5 bases, J lost 4 bases, and 2 bases stayed unmatched. The CDR3 DNA reads TGTGCCAGCAGCCTGGGACAGTATAATTCACCCCTCCACTTT. Residues: CASSLGQYNSPLHF.

This clonotype was found a few times. The chain carries TRBV6-1 and TRBJ1-4, with a weak D call TRBD1 (6 bases). Germline CDR1 MNHNS, CDR2 SASEGT. The CDR3 is 13 amino acids. V was clipped by 3 bases and J by 7 bases, with 9 bases between them. The CDR3 DNA is TGTGCCAGCAGTGATAACAGGGCTGAAAAACTGTTTTTT. Residues: CASSDNRAEKLFF.

This clonotype has at least ten counts. The V gene is TRBV27, the J gene TRBJ2-7; D assignment may be TRBD1 or TRBD2 (5 bases each). The V and J ends lost 4 bases and 4 bases respectively, with 14 bases between them. Germline CDR1 MNHEY, CDR2 SMNVEV (reference sequence). This CDR3 contains 14 residues. The CDR3 nucleotides are TGTGCCAGCAGTTGGGGGACCGGCCGGTACGAGCAGTACTTC. This codes for CASSWGTGRYEQYF.

This clonotype was detected only a few times. The chain links TRBV3-1 to TRBJ2-2, with unresolved D. Trimming shortened V by 1 base and J by 3 bases, and 3 bases separated the two germline ends. The CDR3 spans 13 residues. Germline values: CDR1 LGHDT, CDR2 YNNKEL (reference sequence). CDR3 bases: TGTGCCAGCAGCCAAGGTTACACCGGGGAGCTGTTTTTT. It encodes CASSQGYTGELFF.

The gene calls are TRBV28 and TRBJ2-6; D is uncertain. The CDR3 contains 17 residues. Germline V lookup: CDR1 MDHEN, CDR2 SYDVKM. Trimming took off 6 bases at V and 0 bases at J, with 15 bases between the two ends. CDR3 sequence: CASSQGQLPSGANVLTF. In DNA, the CDR3 is TGTGCCAGCAGCCAAGGGCAACTTCCCTCTGGGGCCAACGTCCTGACTTTC.

The chain has TRBV20-1 and TRBJ2-7; D is ambiguous. Between the trimmed V and J ends, which lost 6 bases and 0 bases, there was a span of 15 bases. Germline V CDR1 and CDR2: DFQATT, SNEGSKA (reference sequence). This CDR3 is 14 amino acids long. This CDR3 is CSALGPLSSYEQYF. CDR3 in DNA: TGCAGTGCCCTTGGGCCCCTTAGCTCCTACGAGCAGTACTTC.

There are a few counts of this clonotype. The gene calls are TRBV2 and TRBJ1-2; no reliable D call. CDR1 and CDR2 (germline): SNHLY, FYNNEI. Trimming took 3 bases from V and 8 from J, leaving 13 bases between them. This CDR3 is 13 amino acids long. CDR3 residues: CASSDLGFGGYTF. In nucleotides, the CDR3 is TGTGCCAGCAGTGATCTGGGGTTCGGGGGCTACACCTTC.

The sample holds a few counts of this clonotype. The chain links TRBV12-3 or TRBV12-4 to TRBJ1-5; the D gene is possibly TRBD1 (5 bases). The germline V and J ends were trimmed by 0 bases and 1 base, with 16 bases remaining between them. The CDR3 is 18 residues long. Here the CDR3 DNA reads TGTGCCAGCAGTTTAGCGCGGCGGGGGATTCGGAGCAATCAGCCCCAGCATTTT. It yields the protein CASSLARRGIRSNQPQHF.

Only a few counts were recorded for this clonotype. The DNA for the CDR3 is TGTGCCAGCAGCCCCCTAGACCGGACGCCTGAAGCTTTCTTT. Protein: CASSPLDRTPEAFF. The chain carries TRBV3-1 and TRBJ1-1; D remains unclear. Between the trimmed V and J ends, which lost 4 bases and 6 bases, there was a span of 15 bases. CDR3 length: 14 amino acids. The germline V gene encodes CDR1 LGHDT and CDR2 YNNKEL (reference sequence). Using reference TRBV3-1 and TRBJ1-1 for the parts outside the CDR3, the full variable domain is DTAVSQTPKYLVTQMGNDKSIKCEQNLGHDTMYWYKQDSKKFLKIMFSYNNKELIINETVPNRFSPKSPDKAHLNLHINSLELGDSAVYFCASSPLDRTPEAFFGQGTRLTVV.

In its sample, this clonotype was seen many times. The rearrangement uses TRBV7-6 and TRBJ2-3; no clear D gene. The V and J ends lost 8 bases and 0 bases respectively, with 9 bases between them. This CDR3 comprises 13 residues. Germline values: CDR1 SGHVS, CDR2 FNYEAQ. The CDR3, as DNA: TGTGCCAGCTCCAGCCCGAGCACAGATACGCAGTATTTT. Amino acid sequence: CASSSPSTDTQYF.

This chain connects TRBV6-1 to TRBJ2-7, with 9 bases fitting TRBD1. Germline lookup yields CDR1 MNHNS and CDR2 SASEGT. V lost 7 bases to trimming and J lost 0 bases; unmatched junction nucleotides: 10. This CDR3 comprises 16 residues. This CDR3 reads CASKKDGTGSSYEQYF. For the CDR3, the DNA is TGTGCCAGCAAAAAAGATGGGACAGGGAGCTCCTACGAGCAGTACTTC.

V gene TRBV30 combines with J gene TRBJ2-1, with 9 bases aligning to TRBD2. This CDR3 contains 15 residues. The V gene's germline CDR1 is GTSNPN and CDR2 SVGIG (reference sequence). Losses at the gene ends were 2 bases for V and 7 bases for J; bases not matched to a gene: 9. As DNA, the CDR3 is TGTGCCTGGAGTTTTGGGACTAGCTCTAAGAATGAGCAGTTCTTC. Amino acid sequence: CAWSFGTSSKNEQFF.